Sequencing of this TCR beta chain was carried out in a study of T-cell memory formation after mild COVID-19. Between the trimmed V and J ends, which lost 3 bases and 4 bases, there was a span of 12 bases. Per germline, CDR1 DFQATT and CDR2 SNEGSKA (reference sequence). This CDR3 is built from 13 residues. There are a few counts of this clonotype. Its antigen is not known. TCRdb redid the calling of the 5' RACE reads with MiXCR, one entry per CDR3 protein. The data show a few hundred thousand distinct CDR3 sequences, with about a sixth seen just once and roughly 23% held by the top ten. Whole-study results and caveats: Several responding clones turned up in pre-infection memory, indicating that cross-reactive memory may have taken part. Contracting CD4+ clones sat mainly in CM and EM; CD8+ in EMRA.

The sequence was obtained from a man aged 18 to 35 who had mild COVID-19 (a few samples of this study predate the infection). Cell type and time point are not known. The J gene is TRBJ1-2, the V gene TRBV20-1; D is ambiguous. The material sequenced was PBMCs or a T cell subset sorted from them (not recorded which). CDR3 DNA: TGCAGTGCTAGGGCCGGGGATCTCTATGGCTACACCTTC. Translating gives CSARAGDLYGYTF.